A single sample gave rise to the 8 T cell receptor beta chains below, sequenced in a study of T cells in Graves' hyperthyroidism and ophthalmopathy. RNA transcripts yielded amplified TCR beta CDR3 regions. RT-PCR in the first round (using the HTBI primer set) targeted the TCR CDR3. TCRdb used MiXCR to reprocess the multiplex PCR reads, holding one entry per CDR3 protein. The sample has about 400,000 distinct CDR3 sequences; more than 20% are singletons. Sequencing used blood. Receptors originate from a man between 45 and 60 years old with Graves' hyperthyroidism.

This sequence joins TRBV19 and TRBJ1-2; D ambiguous. The CDR3 sequence is 15 residues long. V was clipped by 1 base and J by 0 bases, with 9 bases between them. Germline V gene sequence: CDR1 LNHDA, CDR2 SQIVND (reference sequence). The CDR3 nucleotides are TGTGCCAGTAGTATAGTAGCCAGTGCTAACTATGGCTACACCTTC. As protein: CASSIVASANYGYTF.

This clonotype came up a few times. V gene TRBV12-3 or TRBV12-4 combines with J gene TRBJ1-6; 10 bases are a match to TRBD1. The CDR3 spans 17 residues. V shed 6 bases, J shed 0 bases, and the junction held 5 bases outside the gene matches. CDR3 amino acids: CASSPDRGTSYNSPLHF. CDR3 nucleotides: TGTGCCAGCAGCCCGGACAGGGGGACCTCCTATAATTCACCCCTCCACTTT.

This clonotype was detected many times. The V and J genes are TRBV5-1 and TRBJ2-5, with 7 bases matching TRBD1. The CDR3 contains 14 residues. Germline trimming cut 6 bases from V and 9 bases from J; bases unmatched to any gene: 14. Germline values: CDR1 SGHRS, CDR2 YFSETQ. In nucleotides, the CDR3 is TGCGCCAGCAAGGGACAGACCTTGAGTCAGGCCCAGTACTTC. It translates to CASKGQTLSQAQYF.

At least ten counts were recorded for this clonotype. The V call is TRBV20-1, the J call TRBJ2-5; perhaps D is TRBD1 or TRBD2 (5 bases each). The length of the CDR3 is 16 residues. V was trimmed by 6 bases and J by 2 bases, leaving 22 bases between them. The germline gives CDR1 DFQATT, CDR2 SNEGSKA (reference sequence). CDR3 DNA sequence: TGCAGTGCGTTGGCCTTTAGGGGAGACGCTCAAGAGACCCAGTACTTC. It codes for CSALAFRGDAQETQYF.

Ten or more counts support this clonotype. This sequence joins TRBV5-1 and TRBJ1-1, with D perhaps TRBD1 (5 bases). The germline V and J ends were trimmed by 0 bases and 1 base, with 10 bases remaining between them. Germline-derived CDR1 and CDR2 are SGHRS and YFSETQ. The CDR3 totals 15 residues. This chain's CDR3 is CASSLDGRANTEAFF. The DNA of the CDR3 is TGCGCCAGCAGCTTGGATGGCAGGGCGAACACTGAAGCTTTCTTT.

V and J are TRBV7-9 and TRBJ2-2; no definite D call. V was trimmed by 3 bases and J by 6 bases, leaving 23 bases between them. The CDR3 runs 18 residues. Germline values: CDR1 SEHNR, CDR2 FQNEAQ (reference sequence). CDR3 nucleotides: TGTGCCAGCAGCTTCGTTTTTGGCGGCCCTACTCCATCCGGGGAGCTGTTTTTT. This gives the protein CASSFVFGGPTPSGELFF.

The chain has TRBV5-1 and TRBJ2-2, with 8 positions matching TRBD1. CDR1 is SGHRS and CDR2 is YFSETQ in the germline V gene. Unmatched junction bases numbered 4, after V lost 0 bases and J lost 6 bases. The CDR3 has 15 amino acids. CDR3 nucleotides: TGCGCCAGCAGCTTGGGGCCAGGGGGCCCCGGGGAGCTGTTTTTT. Encoded protein: CASSLGPGGPGELFF.

This sequence joins TRBV2 and TRBJ2-5, with 10 bases matching TRBD2. There are 14 residues in the CDR3. Germline CDR1 is SNHLY and CDR2 is FYNNEI. V was pared by 6 bases and J by 5 bases, with 6 bases of the junction left unmatched. CDR3 DNA sequence: TGTGCCAGCAGGGCAGCGGGAGGGCCGGAGACCCAGTACTTC. This gives the protein CASRAAGGPETQYF.